These T cell receptor beta chains were read from a single sample in a study of T cells in Graves' hyperthyroidism and ophthalmopathy. TCRdb re-called the multiplex PCR reads through MiXCR, storing one row per CDR3 protein. The sample shows a few hundred thousand distinct CDR3 sequences, less than 25% of them seen only once. The material sequenced was blood. The receptor set was obtained from a man younger than 35 with Graves' hyperthyroidism. CDR3s include the opening cysteine and the closing phenylalanine or tryptophan. Fields, in order: J gene, V gene, CDR3 length, D gene, clone size, CDR3 protein, CDR3 DNA. A D gene is named only where the DNA matches it firmly. Clone size, where shown, is once, few, many, or a class for clones that have expanded.

TRBJ2-7 TRBV29-1 14 TRBD1 many CSVEWTGGWSEQYF TGCAGCGTTGAATGGACAGGGGGTTGGTCCGAGCAGTACTTC
TRBJ2-7 TRBV6-2/TRBV6-3 19 TRBD2 . CASTPTGTSGRAIYYEQYF TGTGCCAGCACCCCTACCGGGACTAGCGGGAGGGCGATATACTACGAGCAGTACTTC
TRBJ1-2 TRBV10-3 13 . many CAISEQGGYGYTF TGTGCCATCAGTGAGCAGGGAGGATATGGCTACACCTTC
TRBJ1-1 TRBV12-3/TRBV12-4 15 . many CASSIPGTRDTEAFF TGTGCCAGCAGTATCCCCGGGACAAGGGACACTGAAGCTTTCTTT
TRBJ1-6 TRBV19 16 . few CASSGGKRSYNSPLHF TGTGCCAGTTCTGGAGGGAAACGGTCCTATAATTCACCCCTCCACTTT
TRBJ1-2 TRBV12-3/TRBV12-4 14 . . CASTRGLEYYGYTF TGTGCCAGCACCCGGGGACTGGAGTACTATGGTTACACCTTC
TRBJ1-1 TRBV20-1 14 . many CSASGSWGNTEAFF TGCAGTGCTAGTGGCAGCTGGGGGAACACTGAAGCTTTCTTT
TRBJ1-1 TRBV5-1 13 . many CASSPAPYSEAFF TGCGCCAGCAGCCCCGCCCCCTATTCTGAAGCTTTCTTT
TRBJ2-7 TRBV20-1 14 TRBD1 few CSASGQGGAYEQYF TGCAGTGCTTCCGGACAGGGGGGGGCTTACGAGCAGTACTTC
TRBJ1-2 TRBV28 14 TRBD1 many CASSPSGQVGGYTF TGTGCCAGCAGTCCCTCAGGACAGGTCGGGGGCTACACCTTC
TRBJ2-5 TRBV28 14 . . CASRARIGQETQYF TGTGCCAGCAGGGCACGGATCGGGCAAGAGACCCAGTACTTC
TRBJ2-7 TRBV2 13 TRBD1 many CASSGTGTYEQYF TGTGCCAGCAGCGGGACAGGGACCTACGAGCAGTACTTC
TRBJ1-5 TRBV2 15 TRBD1 many CASSSTGDSNQPQHF TGTGCCAGCAGTTCGACAGGGGATAGCAATCAGCCCCAGCATTTT
TRBJ2-7 TRBV7-8 16 TRBD1 . CASSLLPGQISYEQYF TGTGCCAGCAGCTTGCTACCGGGACAGATCTCCTACGAGCAGTACTTC
TRBJ2-2 TRBV19 17 . many CASSTPTGISNTGELFF TGTGCCAGTAGTACTCCAACCGGGATCTCGAACACCGGGGAGCTGTTTTTT
TRBJ1-1 TRBV19 14 . many CASSRDGSNTEAFF TGTGCCAGTAGCCGGGACGGGTCGAACACTGAAGCTTTCTTT
TRBJ1-1 TRBV6-2/TRBV6-3 18 . many CASTPSWGSQGDNTEAFF TGTGCCAGCACCCCCTCGTGGGGCAGCCAGGGCGATAACACTGAAGCTTTCTTT
TRBJ2-5 TRBV6-1 11 . many CASREVETQYF TGTGCCAGCAGGGAGGTAGAGACCCAGTACTTC
TRBJ1-1 TRBV28 13 . many CASSPGAGTEAFF TGTGCCAGCAGTCCGGGGGCAGGGACTGAAGCTTTCTTT
TRBJ2-7 TRBV2 12 . many CASAYGGSEQYF TGTGCCAGCGCCTATGGGGGATCCGAGCAGTACTTC
TRBJ1-1 TRBV28 12 TRBD1 many CASSLGDRGGFF TGTGCCAGCAGTTTAGGGGACAGGGGGGGTTTCTTT
TRBJ2-2 TRBV20-1 16 . many CSARDRFVVGTGELFF TGCAGTGCTAGAGACCGCTTCGTGGTGGGAACCGGGGAGCTGTTTTTT
TRBJ1-6 TRBV12-3/TRBV12-4 15 . . CASSFGAGFNSPLHF TGTGCCAGCAGTTTTGGGGCAGGGTTTAATTCACCCCTCCACTTT
TRBJ2-2 TRBV6-1 16 . many CASSEAHELLTGELFF TGTGCCAGCAGTGAAGCGCATGAACTTCTCACCGGGGAGCTGTTTTTT
TRBJ1-6 TRBV27 17 . many CASSTLRANSYNSPLHF TGTGCCAGCTCTACCCTGAGGGCTAACTCCTATAATTCACCCCTCCACTTT
TRBJ2-5 TRBV29-1 12 . . CSVRTDQETQYF TGCAGCGTTAGAACGGACCAAGAGACCCAGTACTTC
TRBJ1-3 TRBV20-1 16 . many CSARDQPGAAGNTIYF TGCAGTGCTAGAGATCAGCCGGGTGCGGCTGGAAACACCATATATTTT
TRBJ1-2 TRBV2 13 . many CASSAQEGSGYTF TGTGCCAGCAGTGCTCAGGAAGGAAGCGGCTACACCTTC
TRBJ1-1 TRBV3-1 13 TRBD1 . CASSLQGAVEAFF TGTGCCAGCAGCCTACAGGGGGCCGTTGAAGCTTTCTTT
TRBJ2-5 TRBV12-3/TRBV12-4 15 . . CASSRTQGGFGTQYF TGTGCCAGCAGCCGCACGCAGGGAGGATTTGGGACCCAGTACTTC
TRBJ2-7 TRBV27 13 TRBD1 many CASSLGSQGEQYF TGTGCCAGCAGTCTCGGGTCACAGGGGGAGCAGTACTTC
TRBJ2-5 TRBV24-1 14 . many CATSDSGWQETQYF TGTGCCACCAGTGATTCCGGGTGGCAAGAGACCCAGTACTTC
TRBJ1-1 TRBV12-3/TRBV12-4 13 . many CASSRTVNTEAFF TGTGCCAGCAGCCGGACAGTGAACACTGAAGCTTTCTTT
TRBJ2-7 TRBV28 15 TRBD2 many CASSSGTSGSHEQYF TGTGCCAGCAGTTCCGGGACTAGCGGGTCGCACGAGCAGTACTTC
TRBJ2-2 TRBV11-2 14 . many CASSRGPNTGELFF TGTGCCAGCAGCCGGGGACCTAACACCGGGGAGCTGTTTTTT
TRBJ2-2 TRBV4-1 16 TRBD1 . CASSRDRGLGTGELFF TGCGCCAGCAGCCGGGACAGGGGGCTTGGCACCGGGGAGCTGTTTTTT
TRBJ2-5 TRBV7-2 15 . . CASSLYTSTQETQYF TGTGCCAGCAGCTTATATACTAGCACTCAAGAGACCCAGTACTTC
TRBJ1-2 TRBV12-3/TRBV12-4 13 . . CASSPRGTYGYTF TGTGCCAGCAGTCCCAGGGGAACCTATGGCTACACCTTC
TRBJ1-2 TRBV3-1 12 . many CASSQEGWRYTF TGTGCCAGCAGCCAAGAGGGTTGGCGCTACACCTTC
TRBJ2-7 TRBV20-1 13 . . CSARDSASHEQYF TGCAGTGCTAGAGATTCGGCCTCCCACGAGCAGTACTTC
TRBJ1-3 TRBV6-6 15 . many CASSYSGHRRNTIYF TGTGCCAGCAGTTACTCTGGGCACCGCCGAAACACCATATATTTT
TRBJ1-1 TRBV20-1 13 . few CSAPEGANTEAFF TGCAGTGCCCCGGAAGGGGCGAACACTGAAGCTTTCTTT
TRBJ1-5 TRBV9 15 . few CASSVTDRAGLPQHF TGTGCCAGCAGCGTAACGGACAGAGCAGGCTTGCCCCAGCATTTT